Each of the 27 T cell receptor beta chains below was sequenced from the same sample in a study of chemoradiotherapy in HPV16-positive cancers. The data were produced by immunoSEQ multiplex PCR, yet TCRdb's version contains in-frame clones alone and is incomplete. The data show 20,000 to 30,000 clones, more than 85% seen once. Sequenced here: blood, sampled from a patient who underwent chemoradiotherapy. The receptors here all came from a human donor with HPV-associated anogenital cancer.

J is TRBJ2-2 and V is TRBV7-2; D remains ambiguous. The germline CDR1 and CDR2 sequences are SGHTA and FQGNSA. V gave up 0 bases and J gave up 5 bases, with 7 bases separating them. This CDR3 spans 14 amino acids. The DNA for the CDR3 is TGTGCCAGCAGCTTAGCGATCAGAACCGGGGAGCTGTTTTTT. This encodes CASSLAIRTGELFF.

This clone was picked up a small number of times. The V and J genes are TRBV30 and TRBJ1-2; the D gene is possibly TRBD1 (5 bases). V lost 2 bases and J lost 2, with 9 bases in between. The length of the CDR3 is 13 residues. In germline, CDR1 is GTSNPN, CDR2 SVGIG (reference sequence). CDR3 residues: CAWSRDENYGYTF. CDR3 bases: TGTGCCTGGAGTAGGGACGAGAACTATGGCTACACCTTC.

A few counts support this clone. This CDR3 is CASKRGPPYNEQFF. CDR3 bases: TGTGCCAGCAAAAGGGGCCCCCCATACAATGAGCAGTTCTTC. The chain is built from TRBV2 and TRBJ2-1; perhaps TRBD1 as D (5 bases). CDR3 size: 14 residues. CDR1 is SNHLY and CDR2 is FYNNEI in the germline V gene. Trimming cost V 7 bases and J 4 bases, with 14 bases left between them.

This chain connects TRBV5-1 to TRBJ1-1, with D perhaps matching TRBD1 (5 bases). The V and J ends lost 1 base and 4 bases respectively, with 14 bases between them. This CDR3 spans 15 amino acids. CDR1 and CDR2 (germline): SGHRS, YFSETQ. CDR3 nucleotides: TGCGCCAGCAGCTTGAGTTTATCTGGGACCACTGAAGCTTTCTTT. Its translation: CASSLSLSGTTEAFF.

This sequence joins TRBV5-1 and TRBJ1-1; TRBD1 might be the D (6 bases). Trimming shortened V by 4 bases and J by 6 bases, and 13 bases separated the two germline ends. The CDR3 covers 13 residues. Germline loops: CDR1 SGHRS, CDR2 YFSETQ. CDR3 residues: CASSQDSSAEAFF. CDR3 coding DNA: TGCGCCAGCAGCCAGGACAGTTCCGCTGAAGCTTTCTTT.

The J gene is TRBJ1-5, the V gene TRBV19; D possibly corresponds to TRBD1 (6 bases). Looked up from germline, CDR1 is LNHDA and CDR2 is SQIVND (reference sequence). V gave up 4 bases and J gave up 7 bases, with 11 bases separating them. The CDR3 extends over 13 amino acids. The CDR3 DNA reads TGTGCCAGTAGTACCTGGGACACCCAGCCCCAGCATTTT. This codes for CASSTWDTQPQHF.

The count of this clone is one. The J gene is TRBJ2-7, the V gene TRBV19; no firm D call. The CDR3 runs 14 residues. Germline values: CDR1 LNHDA, CDR2 SQIVND (reference sequence). V was cut by 0 bases and J by 0 bases, with 6 bases left in between. DNA of the CDR3: TGTGCCAGTAGTATAGATGCAGTCTCCTACGAGCAGTACTTC. It codes for CASSIDAVSYEQYF. Supplemented by reference TRBV19 and TRBJ2-7, the full variable domain reads DGGITQSPKYLFRKEGQNVTLSCEQNLNHDAMYWYRQDPGQGLRLIYYSQIVNDFQKGDIAEGYSVSREKKESFPLTVTSAQKNPTAFYLCASSIDAVSYEQYFGPGTRLTVT.

This clone was picked up a small number of times. The CDR3 nucleotides are TGTGCCATCAGTGAGTCTGGCAGCGAGGAGACCCAGTACTTC. Protein: CAISESGSEETQYF. The V gene is TRBV10-3, the J gene TRBJ2-5, with D hard to call. V lost 0 bases and J lost 5, with 10 bases in between. Germline CDR1 ENHRY, CDR2 SYGVKD. This CDR3 is 14 amino acids long.

J is TRBJ1-3 and V is TRBV7-9; possibly TRBD1 for D (6 bases). CDR3 length: 15 residues. V was pared by 5 bases and J by 0 bases, with 11 bases between. Germline CDR1 reads SEHNR; CDR2 reads FQNEAQ (reference sequence). In DNA form, the CDR3 reads TGTGCCAGCAGCCTCGACAGGCACTCTGGAAACACCATATATTTT. Amino acids: CASSLDRHSGNTIYF.

In this sample, this clone turned up once. The chain couples TRBV5-5 to TRBJ2-3; D ambiguous. The CDR3 runs to 15 residues. Germline V gene data show CDR1 as SGHKS and CDR2 as YYEKEE (reference sequence). The V gene lost 0 bases and the J gene lost 4 bases, with 12 bases spanning the gap. The CDR3, as DNA: TGTGCCAGCAGCTTGGGGTGGAGCCTCCCAGATACGCAGTATTTT. Amino acid sequence: CASSLGWSLPDTQYF.

This clone showed up just once. The chain recombines TRBV5-4 with TRBJ2-7, with D tentatively TRBD2 (6 bases). Looked up from germline, CDR1 is SGHNT and CDR2 is YYREEE (reference sequence). Trimming took off 3 bases at V and 6 bases at J, with 16 bases between the two ends. The CDR3 is 14 amino acids. The CDR3 sequence: CASSSKEGIREQYF. The CDR3 DNA reads TGTGCCAGCAGCTCCAAGGAGGGCATCCGCGAGCAGTACTTC. The full variable domain, with the rest looked up from reference TRBV5-4 and TRBJ2-7, is ETGVTQSPTHLIKTRGQQVTLRCSSQSGHNTVSWYQQALGQGPQFIFQYYREEENGRGNFPPRFSGLQFPNYSSELNVNALELDDSALYLCASSSKEGIREQYFGPGTRLTVT.

The chain combines TRBV7-9 with TRBJ2-7; 9 positions match TRBD2. V was pared by 3 bases and J by 6 bases, with 15 bases of the junction left unmatched. Germline V gene data show CDR1 as SEHNR and CDR2 as FQNEAQ (reference sequence). CDR3 size: 17 residues. CDR3 region: CASSLSGGTGLGAEQYF. CDR3 bases: TGTGCCAGCAGCTTGAGCGGGGGGACGGGGTTAGGTGCCGAGCAGTACTTC.

This chain's CDR3 is CATRLAGTDTQYF. DNA of the CDR3: TGTGCCACCAGGCTCGCCGGCACAGATACGCAGTATTTT. The chain carries TRBV10-3 and TRBJ2-3; D gene unclear. Germline CDR1 ENHRY, CDR2 SYGVKD. V lost 10 bases to trimming and J lost 1 base, with 12 bases between them. The CDR3 totals 13 residues.

The rearrangement uses TRBV6-5 and TRBJ1-1; D call uncertain. The CDR3 is 16 amino acids. Germline-derived CDR1 and CDR2 are MNHEY and SVGAGI. Trimming stripped 4 bases from V and 1 base from J, with 16 bases between. CDR3 loop: CASSFGRGGKNTEAFF. Here the CDR3 DNA reads TGTGCCAGCAGTTTCGGACGGGGAGGTAAGAACACTGAAGCTTTCTTT.

The chain links TRBV6-1 to TRBJ2-7, with 7 bases identical to TRBD1. CDR1 is MNHNS, CDR2 SASEGT, per germline. Trimming cost V 6 bases and J 9 bases; bases outside gene matches: 2. The CDR3 totals 10 residues. The CDR3 sequence: CASSYRGQYF. As DNA, the CDR3 is TGTGCCAGCAGCTACAGGGGGCAGTACTTC.

V usage is TRBV27 and J usage is TRBJ1-1, with 9 bases identical to TRBD1. This CDR3 has 14 amino acids. Unmatched junction bases numbered 2, after V lost 2 bases and J lost 4 bases. Per the germline V gene, CDR1 is MNHEY and CDR2 is SMNVEV (reference sequence). CDR3 nucleotide sequence: TGTGCCAGCAGTTTAGACAGGGGGAGCACTGAAGCTTTCTTT. This gives the protein CASSLDRGSTEAFF.

V gene TRBV25-1 combines with J gene TRBJ1-5, with 9 positions matching TRBD1. V trimming: 3 bases; J trimming: 3 bases; junction bases outside the gene matches: 6. CDR3 length equals 16 residues. Germline CDR1 MGHDK, CDR2 SYGVNS. The CDR3 DNA reads as TGTGCCAGCAGTGATACCGGGACAGGGAACAATCAGCCCCAGCATTTT. It is translated as CASSDTGTGNNQPQHF. The whole variable domain, remainder taken from reference TRBV25-1 and TRBJ1-5, is EADIYQTPRYLVIGTGKKITLECSQTMGHDKMYWYQQDPGMELHLIHYSYGVNSTEKGDLSSESTVSRIRTEHFPLTLESARPSHTSQYLCASSDTGTGNNQPQHFGDGTRLSIL.

V is TRBV30 and J is TRBJ2-3, with 8 nucleotides matching TRBD2. Germline V gene lookup returns CDR1 GTSNPN and CDR2 SVGIG (reference sequence). The length of the CDR3 is 17 residues. J gave up 0 bases and V 5 bases, and 13 bases lay outside the gene matches. The CDR3 sequence is CAWDSGRPSGSTDTQYF. The CDR3 bases are TGTGCCTGGGACAGCGGGAGACCGTCAGGGAGCACAGATACGCAGTATTTT.

CDR3 nucleotide sequence: TGTGCCAGCAGCCAACGCCCACAGGGGATAGCTTTCTTT. It is translated as CASSQRPQGIAFF. The gene calls are TRBV14 and TRBJ1-1; 7 bases match TRBD1. Per the germline V gene, CDR1 is SGHDN and CDR2 is FVKESK. The CDR3 is 13 amino acids. Trimming took 2 bases from V and 10 from J; bases not matched to a gene: 7.

This rearrangement joins TRBV15 to TRBJ1-3, with D uncertain. The CDR3 is 14 amino acids. Trimming left V 9 bases short and J 0 bases short, with 12 bases between. CDR1 and CDR2 (germline): LNHNV, YYDKDF (reference sequence). CDR3 in DNA: TGTGCCACGGCTCCCGGGGACTCTGGAAACACCATATATTTT. Its protein is CATAPGDSGNTIYF. Full variable domain (missing parts from reference TRBV15 and TRBJ1-3): DAMVIQNPRYQVTQFGKPVTLSCSQTLNHNVMYWYQQKSSQAPKLLFHYYDKDFNNEADTPDNFQSRRPNTSFCFLDIRSPGLGDTAMYLCATAPGDSGNTIYFGEGSWLTVV.

This chain links TRBV7-9 with TRBJ2-2; 7 bases align to TRBD2. Trimming cost V 3 bases and J 5 bases; bases outside gene matches: 9. Germline V lookup: CDR1 SEHNR, CDR2 FQNEAQ (reference sequence). The CDR3 runs 16 residues. CDR3 residues: CASSLGRGGRTGELFF. CDR3 DNA sequence: TGTGCCAGCAGCTTGGGTCGCGGGGGTCGGACCGGGGAGCTGTTTTTT.

This rearrangement joins TRBV19 to TRBJ2-3; 13 bases agree with TRBD2. V was clipped by 6 bases and J by 4 bases; unmatched bases: 7. The CDR3 runs 16 residues. Germline lookup yields CDR1 LNHDA and CDR2 SQIVND (reference sequence). CDR3 DNA sequence: TGTGCCAGTAGCCAAGAACTAGCGGGAGGGGCAGATACGCAGTATTTT. As protein: CASSQELAGGADTQYF.

This clone appeared a single time. The chain employs TRBV6-5 and TRBJ2-5; TRBD1 matches 7 bases. The CDR3 sequence is 15 residues long. V lost 2 bases to trimming and J lost 1 base; unmatched junction nucleotides: 4. Germline V gene lookup returns CDR1 MNHEY and CDR2 SVGAGI. The CDR3 reads CASSYGSGGQETQYF. The DNA of the CDR3 is TGTGCCAGCAGTTACGGGTCAGGGGGCCAAGAGACCCAGTACTTC.

This clone was found once. The chain carries TRBV19 and TRBJ2-7; D not resolved. Germline V gene lookup returns CDR1 LNHDA and CDR2 SQIVND (reference sequence). The CDR3 contains 11 residues. V was trimmed by 4 bases and J by 3 bases, leaving 4 bases between them. The CDR3 DNA reads as TGTGCCAGTAGTACCTACTACGAGCAGTACTTC. Translated: CASSTYYEQYF.

The V and J genes are TRBV27 and TRBJ2-6; D possibly corresponds to TRBD2 (6 bases). CDR1 is MNHEY and CDR2 is SMNVEV in the germline V gene (reference sequence). Trimming cost V 6 bases and J 0 bases, with 21 bases left between them. The CDR3 consists of 19 residues. CDR3 loop: CASSPRGIGWTSGANVLTF. Written as DNA, the CDR3 is TGTGCCAGCAGCCCCCGGGGGATCGGCTGGACCTCTGGGGCCAACGTCCTGACTTTC.

The chain is built from TRBV5-6 and TRBJ2-1; unclear D gene. Trimming took off 1 base at V and 0 bases at J, with 5 bases between the two ends. Germline CDR1 reads SGHDT; CDR2 reads YYEEEE. The CDR3 has 14 residues. CDR3 residues: CASSLFVSYNEQFF. The CDR3 bases are TGTGCCAGCAGCTTGTTTGTCTCCTACAATGAGCAGTTCTTC.

Only a few counts were recorded for this clone. This chain connects TRBV9 to TRBJ1-3, with D uncertain. Germline values: CDR1 SGDLS, CDR2 YYNGEE. This CDR3 has 15 residues. Trimming left V 4 bases short and J 0 bases short, with 11 bases between. In DNA form, the CDR3 reads TGTGCCAGCAGCACCAAGACGGACTCTGGAAACACCATATATTTT. This gives the protein CASSTKTDSGNTIYF.